The next 5 T cell receptor beta chains were all read from a single sample in a study of blood T cell repertoires in COVID-19. The data were produced by immunoSEQ multiplex PCR, yet TCRdb's version contains in-frame clones alone and is incomplete. Here the sample spans roughly 66,000 clones, 70% to 85% being singletons. Sequencing used peripheral blood. These receptors were collected from a man aged 60 to 69 with acute or convalescent COVID-19.

This clone was seen a handful of times. The V gene is TRBV6-5, the J gene TRBJ1-1; a possible D gene is TRBD1 (6 bases). Trimming removed 0 bases from V and 6 bases from J, with 14 bases in between. The germline gives CDR1 MNHEY, CDR2 SVGAGI. This CDR3 has 15 amino acids. The CDR3 DNA is TGTGCCAGCAGTTACTCGCTGGGGGCGGCACCTGAAGCTTTCTTT. It encodes CASSYSLGAAPEAFF.

The chain has TRBV3-1 (or the pseudogene TRBV3-2) and TRBJ1-1; D not resolved. Trimming took 1 base from V and 5 from J, leaving 11 bases between them. CDR3 length: 14 amino acids. Germline CDR1 LGHDT, CDR2 YNNKEL (reference sequence). The CDR3 coding sequence is TGTGCCAGCAGCCAAGTACATGAACGTACTGAAGCTTTCTTT. Residues: CASSQVHERTEAFF.

The rearrangement joins TRBV3-1 (or the pseudogene TRBV3-2) to TRBJ2-3; D unclear. There are 14 residues in the CDR3. The V gene lost 4 bases and the J gene lost 6 bases, with 14 bases spanning the gap. Germline V CDR1 and CDR2: LGHDT, YNNKEL (reference sequence). The CDR3 nucleotides read TGTGCCAGCAGCCCATCCTATCGGCGGGATACGCAGTATTTT. It translates to CASSPSYRRDTQYF.

The rearrangement links TRBV6-5 to TRBJ2-5; tentative D call: TRBD1 (6 bases). The germline CDR1 and CDR2 sequences are MNHEY and SVGAGI. This CDR3 region has 15 residues. Trimming removed 6 bases from V and 4 bases from J, with 18 bases in between. The CDR3 sequence is CASRPTQGSTETQYF. CDR3 coding DNA: TGTGCCAGCAGACCAACGCAGGGGTCAACAGAGACCCAGTACTTC.

J is TRBJ2-2 and V is TRBV18, with TRBD2 matching over 8 bases. Per the germline V gene, CDR1 is KGHSH and CDR2 is LQKENI. Trimming cost V 6 bases and J 1 base; bases outside gene matches: 16. CDR3 size: 19 residues. DNA for the CDR3: TGTGCCAGCTCCCTTGCCCGAGCCCGCGGGGGGAAGAACACCGGGGAGCTGTTTTTT. This translates into CASSLARARGGKNTGELFF.